Listed below are T cell receptor beta chains from one sample, sequenced in a study of blood T cell repertoires in COVID-19. The data were produced by immunoSEQ multiplex PCR, yet TCRdb's version contains in-frame clones alone and is incomplete. The table includes 64,000 or so clones, over 75% detected once. The sample consisted of peripheral blood. Receptor source: a human donor in a cohort sampled during active COVID-19. Each CDR3 is given with its conserved first and last residue. A D gene is named only where the DNA matches it firmly. Not all rows give a size; the values are once, few, many and, for expanded clones, a class.

v_gene,abundance,d_gene,j_gene,CDR3aa,CDR3nt
TRBV20-1,.,.,TRBJ1-6,CSASRALFGHF,TGCAGTGCTAGCCGTGCCCTCTTCGGTCACTTT
TRBV5-4,.,TRBD2,TRBJ2-7,CASSAASGRAIHEQYF,TGTGCCAGCAGCGCCGCTAGCGGGAGGGCCATCCACGAGCAGTACTTC
TRBV2,.,TRBD2,TRBJ2-5,CASGSGRLETQYF,TGTGCCAGCGGTAGCGGGAGACTAGAGACCCAGTACTTC
TRBV5-1,.,.,TRBJ2-1,CASTPTDSYNEQFF,TGCGCCAGCACACCGACAGACTCCTACAATGAGCAGTTCTTC
TRBV27,.,.,TRBJ1-2,CAIHHGYTF,TGTGCCATCCATCATGGCTACACCTTC
TRBV20-1,.,.,TRBJ2-3,CSASEASLGPSTDTQYF,TGCAGTGCTAGTGAGGCCTCCCTAGGCCCTAGCACAGATACGCAGTATTTT
TRBV7-2,.,.,TRBJ1-6,CASSLIGVLWDSPLHF,TGTGCCAGCAGCTTAATCGGGGTTCTGTGGGATTCACCCCTCCACTTT
TRBV13,.,.,TRBJ1-6,CASSPLAENSPLHF,TGTGCCAGCAGCCCGTTGGCCGAAAATTCACCCCTCCACTTT
TRBV4-1,.,TRBD1,TRBJ1-1,CASSQSSRDRGGVTNTEAFF,TGCGCCAGCAGCCAATCGTCCCGGGACAGGGGAGGCGTGACGAACACTGAAGCTTTCTTT
TRBV7-3,few,TRBD1,TRBJ2-5,CASSKGAIDRDQETQYF,TGTGCCAGCAGCAAAGGAGCAATCGACAGGGACCAAGAGACCCAGTACTTC
TRBV10-2,.,TRBD1,TRBJ2-7,CASSGDRGPYEQYF,TGCGCCAGCAGTGGTGACAGGGGTCCTTACGAGCAGTACTTC
TRBV5-4,.,.,TRBJ2-5,CASSLRDTQETQYF,TGTGCCAGCAGCCTCCGGGACACACAAGAGACCCAGTACTTC
TRBV6-4,once,.,TRBJ2-3,CASSDSTSTDTQYF,TGTGCCAGCAGTGACTCGACTAGCACAGATACGCAGTATTTT
TRBV6-5,.,TRBD2,TRBJ2-7,CASSFGGSNLNEQYF,TGTGCCAGCAGTTTCGGCGGGAGTAATCTCAACGAGCAGTACTTC
TRBV19,.,TRBD1,TRBJ1-6,CASSMWTGESPLHF,TGTGCCAGTAGTATGTGGACAGGGGAATCACCCCTCCACTTT
TRBV28,.,.,TRBJ2-1,CASSLGRGGYNEQFF,TGTGCCAGCAGTTTGGGGCGCGGCGGATACAATGAGCAGTTCTTC
TRBV11-2,once,TRBD2,TRBJ2-2,CASSLEGGIAGELFF,TGTGCCAGCAGCTTAGAGGGGGGGATTGCCGGGGAGCTGTTTTTT
TRBV6-6,.,TRBD1,TRBJ2-7,CASSSSLSGTGYEQYF,TGTGCCAGCAGTTCTTCCTTATCCGGGACAGGGTACGAGCAGTACTTC
TRBV7-2,.,TRBD2,TRBJ2-7,CAILAGGSLYF,TGTGCCATTCTAGCGGGAGGTTCCCTGTACTTC
TRBV6-1,.,.,TRBJ2-7,CASSEFSRLPYEQYF,TGTGCCAGCAGTGAATTCAGCAGGCTTCCCTACGAGCAGTACTTC
TRBV28,.,TRBD2,TRBJ2-3,CASRNSGRAKDTQYF,TGTGCCAGCAGGAATAGCGGGAGGGCCAAAGATACGCAGTATTTT
TRBV12-3/TRBV12-4,.,.,TRBJ2-3,CASSPRVTDTQYF,TGTGCCAGCAGTCCCAGGGTCACAGATACGCAGTATTTT
TRBV7-2,.,TRBD2,TRBJ2-1,CASSPEREAPYNEQFF,TGTGCCAGCAGCCCCGAGCGGGAGGCCCCCTACAATGAGCAGTTCTTC
TRBV6-2/TRBV6-3,few,TRBD1,TRBJ1-5,CASSPAPSTGENQPQHF,TGTGCCAGCAGCCCGGCTCCATCGACAGGGGAGAATCAGCCCCAGCATTTT
TRBV30,.,TRBD1,TRBJ1-1,CAWRRGGQGFGAFF,TGTGCCTGGAGACGGGGTGGACAGGGATTCGGAGCTTTCTTT
TRBV28,.,.,TRBJ2-7,CASRRQGFGRSYEQYF,TGTGCCAGCAGGCGGCAGGGGTTTGGCAGGTCCTACGAGCAGTACTTC
TRBV7-2,once,TRBD2,TRBJ2-5,CASSSGLAGREGETQYF,TGTGCCAGCAGCTCCGGACTAGCGGGAAGGGAGGGTGAGACCCAGTACTTC
TRBV25-1,.,.,TRBJ1-3,CASSEINLLRNTIYF,TGTGCCAGCAGTGAAATTAACCTCCTACGAAACACCATATATTTT
TRBV28,.,TRBD2,TRBJ2-2,CASTTTGGVWLAGTGELFF,TGTGCCAGCACCACCACGGGGGGGGTCTGGCTAGCGGGCACCGGGGAGCTGTTTTTT
TRBV6-5,.,.,TRBJ2-5,CASSIARDQETQYF,TGTGCCAGCAGTATAGCGAGGGACCAAGAGACCCAGTACTTC
TRBV6-5,once,.,TRBJ2-7,CAAERGDSSYEQYF,TGTGCCGCAGAGCGCGGGGACAGCTCCTACGAGCAGTACTTC
TRBV9,.,.,TRBJ2-3,CASSAATGRTDTQYF,TGTGCCAGCAGCGCCGCCACAGGGCGCACAGATACGCAGTATTTT
TRBV5-5,.,.,TRBJ2-5,CASSSTGWRETQYF,TGTGCCAGCAGCTCTACAGGGTGGCGGGAGACCCAGTACTTC
TRBV25-1,.,.,TRBJ1-2,CASSESLFYTF,TGTGCCAGCAGTGAGTCACTTTTCTACACCTTC
TRBV19,.,.,TRBJ2-2,CASFPGTGELFF,TGTGCCAGCTTTCCAGGGACCGGGGAGCTGTTTTTT
TRBV4-1,.,.,TRBJ2-1,CASSLAWVEEQFF,TGCGCCAGCAGCCTTGCGTGGGTGGAGGAGCAGTTCTTC
TRBV4-2,.,.,TRBJ1-2,CASSQGSKQRGYTF,TGTGCCAGCAGCCAAGGTTCCAAACAGCGGGGCTACACCTTC
TRBV3-1/TRBV3-2,.,.,TRBJ1-2,CASSQEVEGLTF,TGTGCCAGCAGCCAAGAAGTAGAGGGACTGACCTTC
TRBV19,.,.,TRBJ1-5,CASQSGAYSNQPQHF,TGTGCCAGCCAATCAGGGGCATATAGCAATCAGCCCCAGCATTTT
TRBV9,.,TRBD1,TRBJ1-6,CASSVGGGVDSRGSPLHF,TGTGCCAGCAGCGTAGGTGGGGGTGTGGATTCCAGGGGGTCACCCCTCCACTTT
TRBV9,.,.,TRBJ1-1,CASSVSQGLRAEAFF,TGTGCCAGCAGCGTGAGTCAGGGATTAAGGGCTGAAGCTTTCTTT
TRBV6-5,.,.,TRBJ1-1,CASSTQGSTEAFF,TGTGCCAGCAGTACACAGGGATCCACTGAAGCTTTCTTT
TRBV4-1,.,TRBD1,TRBJ2-3,CASSQDDRDTDTQYF,TGCGCCAGCAGCCAAGATGACAGGGACACAGATACGCAGTATTTT
TRBV5-6,few,TRBD1,TRBJ2-7,CASSGVGQADLYEQYF,TGTGCCAGCAGCGGGGTGGGACAGGCCGACCTCTACGAGCAGTACTTC
TRBV28,.,.,TRBJ1-4,CASSFTQAEKLFF,TGTGCCAGCAGTTTCACCCAGGCGGAAAAACTGTTTTTT
TRBV28,few,.,TRBJ1-2,CATSHIYGYTF,TGTGCGACTTCACACATCTATGGCTACACCTTC
TRBV5-1,.,.,TRBJ2-6,CASSLISGSGANVLTF,TGCGCCAGCAGCTTAATTAGTGGCTCTGGGGCCAACGTCCTGACTTTC
TRBV19,.,.,TRBJ1-2,CASSIETLGYTF,TGTGCCAGTAGTATAGAGACTTTGGGCTACACCTTC
TRBV7-9,.,.,TRBJ2-3,CASSSYQERVGTDTQYF,TGTGCCAGCAGCTCTTACCAAGAGAGGGTAGGCACAGATACGCAGTATTTT
TRBV6-5,.,TRBD2,TRBJ2-1,CASSSGLAEQFF,TGTGCCAGCAGCTCGGGACTAGCCGAGCAGTTCTTC
TRBV28,.,TRBD1,TRBJ2-7,CASSFPGGPYEQYF,TGTGCCAGCAGCTTCCCAGGGGGCCCCTACGAGCAGTACTTC
TRBV21-1,.,.,TRBJ2-7,CASSSWNETGDICEQYF,TGTGCCAGCAGCTCCTGGAACGAGACAGGGGACATCTGCGAGCAGTACTTC